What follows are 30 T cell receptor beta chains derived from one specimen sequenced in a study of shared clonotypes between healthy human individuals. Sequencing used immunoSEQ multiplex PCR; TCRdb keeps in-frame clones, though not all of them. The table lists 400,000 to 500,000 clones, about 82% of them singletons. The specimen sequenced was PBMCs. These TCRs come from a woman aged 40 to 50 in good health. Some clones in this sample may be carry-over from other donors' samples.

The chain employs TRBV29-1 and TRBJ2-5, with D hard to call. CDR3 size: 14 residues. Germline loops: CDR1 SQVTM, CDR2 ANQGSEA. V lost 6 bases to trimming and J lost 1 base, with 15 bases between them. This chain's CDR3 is CSVAGLRIQETQYF. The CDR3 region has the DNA TGCAGCGTGGCTGGATTAAGGATCCAAGAGACCCAGTACTTC.

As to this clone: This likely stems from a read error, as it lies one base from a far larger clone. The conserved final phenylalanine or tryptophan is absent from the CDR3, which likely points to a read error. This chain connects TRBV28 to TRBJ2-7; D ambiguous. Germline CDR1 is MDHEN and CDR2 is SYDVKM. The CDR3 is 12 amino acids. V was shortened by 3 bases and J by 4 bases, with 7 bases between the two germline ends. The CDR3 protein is CASSFGEYEQYL. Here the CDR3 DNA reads TGTGCCAGCAGTTTCGGAGAGTACGAGCAGTACCTC.

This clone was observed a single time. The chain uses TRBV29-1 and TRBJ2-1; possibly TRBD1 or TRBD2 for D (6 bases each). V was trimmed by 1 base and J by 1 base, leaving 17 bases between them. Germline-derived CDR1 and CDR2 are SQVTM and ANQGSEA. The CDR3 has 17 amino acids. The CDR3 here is CSVEGHRRGASYNEQFF. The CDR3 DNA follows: TGCAGCGTTGAAGGGCATCGTAGGGGGGCTTCCTACAATGAGCAGTTCTTC.

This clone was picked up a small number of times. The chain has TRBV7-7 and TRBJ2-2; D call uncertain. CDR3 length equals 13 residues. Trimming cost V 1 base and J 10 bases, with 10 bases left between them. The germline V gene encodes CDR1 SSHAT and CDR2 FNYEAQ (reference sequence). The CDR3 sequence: CASSLGGVEELFF. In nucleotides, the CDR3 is TGTGCCAGCAGCTTAGGAGGAGTAGAGGAGCTGTTTTTT.

DNA for the CDR3: TGTGCCAGCAGCGTCGGCGGGAGAACAGATACGCAGTATTTT. Translated, it gives CASSVGGRTDTQYF. The chain links TRBV9 to TRBJ2-3; 7 bases match TRBD2. This CDR3 comprises 14 residues. Germline V CDR1 and CDR2: SGDLS, YYNGEE. With 2 bases clipped from V and 3 bases from J, the junction kept 3 bases outside the gene matches.

CDR3 protein: CASSPRTGNEKLFF. The CDR3 region has the DNA TGTGCCAGCAGCCCACGGACGGGTAATGAAAAACTGTTTTTT. V and J are TRBV7-8 and TRBJ1-4, with D hard to call. The V end was cut by 5 bases, the J end by 4 bases, with 11 bases between. The germline CDR1 and CDR2 sequences are SGHVS and FQNEAQ. This CDR3 has 14 residues. Full variable domain (outside the CDR3, taken from reference TRBV7-8 and TRBJ1-4): GAGVSQSPRYKVAKRGQDVALRCDPISGHVSLFWYQQALGQGPEFLTYFQNEAQLDKSGLPSDRFFAERPEGSVSTLKIQRTQQEDSAVYLCASSPRTGNEKLFFGSGTQLSVL.

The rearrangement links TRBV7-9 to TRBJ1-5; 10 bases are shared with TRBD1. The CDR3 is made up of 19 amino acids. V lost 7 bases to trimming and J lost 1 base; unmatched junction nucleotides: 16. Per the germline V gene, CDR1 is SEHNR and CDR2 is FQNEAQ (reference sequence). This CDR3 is CASTLRGGTGALSNQPQHF. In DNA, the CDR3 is TGTGCCAGCACCCTAAGGGGCGGGACAGGGGCGTTGAGCAATCAGCCCCAGCATTTT.

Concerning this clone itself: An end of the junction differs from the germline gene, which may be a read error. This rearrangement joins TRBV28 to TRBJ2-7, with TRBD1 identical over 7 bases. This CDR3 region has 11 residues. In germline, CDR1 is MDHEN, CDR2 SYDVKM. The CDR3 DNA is TGTGCCAGCAGAGACAGGGCCCAAGACGACTTC. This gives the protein CASRDRAQDDF.

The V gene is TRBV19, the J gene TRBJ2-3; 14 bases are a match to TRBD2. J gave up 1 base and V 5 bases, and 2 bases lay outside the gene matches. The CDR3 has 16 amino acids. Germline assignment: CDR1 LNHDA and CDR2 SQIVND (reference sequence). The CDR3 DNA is TGTGCCAGTAGTGCGGGACTAGCGGGAGGCACAGATACGCAGTATTTT. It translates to CASSAGLAGGTDTQYF.

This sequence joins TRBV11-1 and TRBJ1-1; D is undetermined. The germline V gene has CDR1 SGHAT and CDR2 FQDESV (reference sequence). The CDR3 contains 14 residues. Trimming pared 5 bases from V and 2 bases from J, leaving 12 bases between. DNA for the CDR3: TGTGCCAGCAGCGCCGGGCTTCATAACACTGAAGCTTTCTTT. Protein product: CASSAGLHNTEAFF.

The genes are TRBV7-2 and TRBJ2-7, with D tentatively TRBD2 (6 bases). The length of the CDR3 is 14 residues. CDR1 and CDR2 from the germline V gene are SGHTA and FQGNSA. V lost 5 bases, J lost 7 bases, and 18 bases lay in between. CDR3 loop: CASSPFRAGGEQYF. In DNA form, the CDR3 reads TGTGCCAGCAGCCCCTTCCGGGCCGGAGGGGAGCAGTACTTC.

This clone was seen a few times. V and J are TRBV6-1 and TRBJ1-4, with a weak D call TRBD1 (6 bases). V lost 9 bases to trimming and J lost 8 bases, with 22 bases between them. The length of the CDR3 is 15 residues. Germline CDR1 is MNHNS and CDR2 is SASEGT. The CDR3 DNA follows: TGTGCCAGTAGACTTGGGGGCAGGGTAGTCGAAAAACTGTTTTTT. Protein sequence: CASRLGGRVVEKLFF.

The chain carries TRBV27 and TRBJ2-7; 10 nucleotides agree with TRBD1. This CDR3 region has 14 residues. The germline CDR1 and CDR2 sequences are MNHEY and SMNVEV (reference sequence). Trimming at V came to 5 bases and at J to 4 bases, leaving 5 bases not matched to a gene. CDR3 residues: CASSPLGQGYEQYF. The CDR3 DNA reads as TGTGCCAGCAGTCCCTTGGGACAGGGGTACGAGCAGTACTTC.

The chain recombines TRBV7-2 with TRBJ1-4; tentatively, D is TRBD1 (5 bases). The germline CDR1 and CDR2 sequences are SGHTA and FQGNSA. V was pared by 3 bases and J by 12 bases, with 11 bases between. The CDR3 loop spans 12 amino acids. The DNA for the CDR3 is TGTGCCAGCAGCTTCCCAGGGAGGGAACTGTTTTTT. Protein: CASSFPGRELFF.

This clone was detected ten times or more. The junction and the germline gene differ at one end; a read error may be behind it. The CDR3 spells CASKGTGGSHEQYF. The CDR3 coding sequence is TGTGCCAGCAAAGGGACAGGGGGCTCCCACGAGCAGTACTTC. This rearrangement joins TRBV28 to TRBJ2-7, with 12 nucleotides matching TRBD1. There are 14 residues in the CDR3. CDR1 and CDR2 (germline): MDHEN, SYDVKM.

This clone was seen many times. CDR3 residues: CASSLAGVDSGNTIYF. The CDR3 nucleotides read TGCGCCAGCAGCTTGGCCGGGGTGGACTCTGGAAACACCATATATTTT. V usage is TRBV5-1 and J usage is TRBJ1-3; the D is unclear. Germline V gene data show CDR1 as SGHRS and CDR2 as YFSETQ. The ends were cut back, 0 bases at V and 0 bases at J, with 10 bases in the middle. CDR3 length equals 16 residues.

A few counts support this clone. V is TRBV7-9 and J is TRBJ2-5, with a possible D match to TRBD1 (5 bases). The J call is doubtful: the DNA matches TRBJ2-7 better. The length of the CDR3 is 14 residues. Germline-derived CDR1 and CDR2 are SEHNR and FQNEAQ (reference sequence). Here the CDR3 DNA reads TGTGCCAGCAGCTTAGGGCAGGGCAGGAACGAGCAGTACTTC. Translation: CASSLGQGRNEQYF.

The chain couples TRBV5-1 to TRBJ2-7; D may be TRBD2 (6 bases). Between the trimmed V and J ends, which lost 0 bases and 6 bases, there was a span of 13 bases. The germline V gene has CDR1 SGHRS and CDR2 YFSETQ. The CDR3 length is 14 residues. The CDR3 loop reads CASSLGLGVVEQYF. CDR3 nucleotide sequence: TGCGCCAGCAGCTTGGGACTAGGTGTTGTCGAGCAGTACTTC.

The chain's CDR3 is CASSFPGTVSNQPQHF. CDR3 DNA sequence: TGTGCCAGTAGTTTCCCCGGGACGGTGAGCAATCAGCCCCAGCATTTT. The chain combines TRBV19 with TRBJ1-5, with D maybe TRBD1 (5 bases). The CDR3 extends over 16 amino acids. The V gene's germline CDR1 is LNHDA and CDR2 SQIVND (reference sequence). The germline V and J ends were trimmed by 5 bases and 1 base, with 15 bases remaining between them. Using reference TRBV19 and TRBJ1-5 for the parts outside the CDR3, the full variable domain is DGGITQSPKYLFRKEGQNVTLSCEQNLNHDAMYWYRQDPGQGLRLIYYSQIVNDFQKGDIAEGYSVSREKKESFPLTVTSAQKNPTAFYLCASSFPGTVSNQPQHFGDGTRLSIL.

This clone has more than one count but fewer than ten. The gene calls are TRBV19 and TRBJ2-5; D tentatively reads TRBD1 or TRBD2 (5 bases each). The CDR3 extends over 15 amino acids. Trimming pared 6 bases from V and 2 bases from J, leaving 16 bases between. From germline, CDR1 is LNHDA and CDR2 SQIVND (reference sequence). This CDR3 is CASSYRDHEQETQYF. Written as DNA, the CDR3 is TGTGCCAGTAGCTACCGGGACCACGAACAAGAGACCCAGTACTTC.

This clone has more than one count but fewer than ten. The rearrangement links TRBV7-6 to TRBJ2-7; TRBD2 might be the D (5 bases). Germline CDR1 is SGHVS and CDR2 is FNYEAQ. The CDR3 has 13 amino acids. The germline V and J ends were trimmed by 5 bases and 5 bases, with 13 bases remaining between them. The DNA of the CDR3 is TGTGCCAGCAGCCGACCCCCCGGGGACGAGCAGTACTTC. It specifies CASSRPPGDEQYF.

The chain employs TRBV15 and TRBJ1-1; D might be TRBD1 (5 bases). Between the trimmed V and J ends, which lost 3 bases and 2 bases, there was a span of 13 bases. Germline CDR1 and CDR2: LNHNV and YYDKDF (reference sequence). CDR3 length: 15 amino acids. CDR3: CATSRGGFLNTEAFF. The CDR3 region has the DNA TGTGCCACCAGCAGGGGGGGGTTTCTCAACACTGAAGCTTTCTTT.

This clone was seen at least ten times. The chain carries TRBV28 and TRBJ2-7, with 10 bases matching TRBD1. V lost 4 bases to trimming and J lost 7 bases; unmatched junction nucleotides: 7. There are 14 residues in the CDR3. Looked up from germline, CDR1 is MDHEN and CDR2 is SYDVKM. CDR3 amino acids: CASSWGTGAREQYF. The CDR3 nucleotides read TGTGCCAGCAGTTGGGGGACAGGGGCGCGAGAGCAGTACTTC.

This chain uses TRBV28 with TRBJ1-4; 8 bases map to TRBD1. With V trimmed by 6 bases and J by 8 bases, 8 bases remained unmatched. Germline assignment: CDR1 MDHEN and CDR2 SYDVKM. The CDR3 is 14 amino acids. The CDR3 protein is CASREAGGLEKLFF. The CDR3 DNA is TGTGCCAGCAGGGAAGCAGGGGGCTTGGAAAAACTGTTTTTT.

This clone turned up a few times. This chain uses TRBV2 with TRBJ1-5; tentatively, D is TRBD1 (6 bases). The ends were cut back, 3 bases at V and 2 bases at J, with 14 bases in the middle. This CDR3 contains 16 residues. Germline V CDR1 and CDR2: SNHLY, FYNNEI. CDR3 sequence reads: CASSERSGGGNQPQHF. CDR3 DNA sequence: TGTGCCAGCAGTGAGCGTAGCGGGGGCGGCAATCAGCCCCAGCATTTT. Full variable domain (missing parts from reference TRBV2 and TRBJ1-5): EPEVTQTPSHQVTQMGQEVILRCVPISNHLYFYWYRQILGQKVEFLVSFYNNEISEKSEIFDDQFSVERPDGSNFTLKIRSTKLEDSAMYFCASSERSGGGNQPQHFGDGTRLSIL.

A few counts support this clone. The CDR3 DNA sequence: TGTGCCAGCAGTGGCCCCCTGGCGGCAACCTACGAGCAGTACTTC. Translation gives CASSGPLAATYEQYF. V usage is TRBV28 and J usage is TRBJ2-7; D remains ambiguous. The V gene's germline CDR1 is MDHEN and CDR2 SYDVKM. Trimming removed 5 bases at V and 2 bases at J, with 16 bases between. The CDR3 spans 15 residues.

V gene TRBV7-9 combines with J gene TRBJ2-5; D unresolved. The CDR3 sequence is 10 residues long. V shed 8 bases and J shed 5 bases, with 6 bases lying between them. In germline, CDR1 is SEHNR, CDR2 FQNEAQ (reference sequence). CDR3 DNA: TGTGCCAGCGGCGGCGAGACCCAGTACTTC. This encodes CASGGETQYF.

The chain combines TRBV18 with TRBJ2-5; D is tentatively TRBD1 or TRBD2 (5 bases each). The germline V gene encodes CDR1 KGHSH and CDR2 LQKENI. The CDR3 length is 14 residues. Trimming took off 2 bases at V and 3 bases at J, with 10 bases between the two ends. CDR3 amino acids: CASSPNQGEETQYF. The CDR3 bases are TGTGCCAGCTCACCAAACCAGGGAGAAGAGACCCAGTACTTC.

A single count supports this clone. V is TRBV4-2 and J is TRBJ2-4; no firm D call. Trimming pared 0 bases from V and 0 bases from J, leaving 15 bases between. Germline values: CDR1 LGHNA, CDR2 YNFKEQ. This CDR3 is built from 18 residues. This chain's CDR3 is CASSQDLSFYLAKNIQYF. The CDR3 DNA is TGTGCCAGCAGCCAAGATTTAAGCTTTTACCTAGCCAAAAACATTCAGTACTTC.

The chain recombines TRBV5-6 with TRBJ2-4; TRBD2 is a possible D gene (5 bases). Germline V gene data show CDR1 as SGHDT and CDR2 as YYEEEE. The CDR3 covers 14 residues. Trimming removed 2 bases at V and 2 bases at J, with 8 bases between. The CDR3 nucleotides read TGTGCCAGCAGCTTCACGGGATCCAAAAACATTCAGTACTTC. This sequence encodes CASSFTGSKNIQYF.